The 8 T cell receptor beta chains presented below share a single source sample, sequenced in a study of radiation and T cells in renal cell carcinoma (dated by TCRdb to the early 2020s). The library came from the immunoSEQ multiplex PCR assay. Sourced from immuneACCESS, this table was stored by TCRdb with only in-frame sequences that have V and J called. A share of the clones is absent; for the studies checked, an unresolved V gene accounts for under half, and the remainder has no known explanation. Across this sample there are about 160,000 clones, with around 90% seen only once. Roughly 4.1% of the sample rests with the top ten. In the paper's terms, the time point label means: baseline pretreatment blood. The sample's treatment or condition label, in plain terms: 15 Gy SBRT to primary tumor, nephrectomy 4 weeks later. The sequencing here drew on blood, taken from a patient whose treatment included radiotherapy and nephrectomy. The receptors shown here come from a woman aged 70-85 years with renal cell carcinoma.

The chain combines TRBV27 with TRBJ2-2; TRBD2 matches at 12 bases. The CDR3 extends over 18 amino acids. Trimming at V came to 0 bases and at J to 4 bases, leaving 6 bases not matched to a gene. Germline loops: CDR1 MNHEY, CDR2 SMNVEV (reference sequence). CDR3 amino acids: CASSLSGLAGGRTGELFF. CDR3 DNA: TGTGCCAGCAGTTTATCGGGGCTAGCGGGGGGGCGCACCGGGGAGCTGTTTTTT.

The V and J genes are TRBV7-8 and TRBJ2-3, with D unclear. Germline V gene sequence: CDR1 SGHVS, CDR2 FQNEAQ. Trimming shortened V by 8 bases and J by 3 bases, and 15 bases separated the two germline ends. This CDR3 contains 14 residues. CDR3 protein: CASSISPTTDTQYF. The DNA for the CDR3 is TGTGCCAGCTCAATTAGCCCCACGACAGATACGCAGTATTTT.

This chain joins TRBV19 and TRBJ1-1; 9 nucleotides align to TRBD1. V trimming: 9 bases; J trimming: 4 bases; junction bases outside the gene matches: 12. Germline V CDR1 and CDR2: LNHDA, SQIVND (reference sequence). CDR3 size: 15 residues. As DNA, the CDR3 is TGTGCCAGCCGATTCGGGACAGGGTCGGGCACTGAAGCTTTCTTT. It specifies CASRFGTGSGTEAFF.

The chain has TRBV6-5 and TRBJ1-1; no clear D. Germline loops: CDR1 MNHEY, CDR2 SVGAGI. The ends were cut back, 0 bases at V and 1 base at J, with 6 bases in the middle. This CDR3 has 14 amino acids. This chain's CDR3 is CASSYSQGNTEAFF. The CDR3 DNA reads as TGTGCCAGCAGTTACTCGCAAGGGAACACTGAAGCTTTCTTT.

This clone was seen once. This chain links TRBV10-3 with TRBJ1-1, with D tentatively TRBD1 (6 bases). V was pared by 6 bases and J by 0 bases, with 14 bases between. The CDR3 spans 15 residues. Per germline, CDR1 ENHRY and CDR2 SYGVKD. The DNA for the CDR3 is TGTGCCATCAGGGCAGGGGAGAGGTTGAACACTGAAGCTTTCTTT. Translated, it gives CAIRAGERLNTEAFF.

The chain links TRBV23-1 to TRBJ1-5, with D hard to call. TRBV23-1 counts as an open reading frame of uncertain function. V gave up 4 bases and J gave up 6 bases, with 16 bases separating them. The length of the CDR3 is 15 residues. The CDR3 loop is CASSPRRNPPQPQHF. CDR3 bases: TGCGCCAGCAGTCCCCGTCGCAATCCCCCTCAGCCCCAGCATTTT.

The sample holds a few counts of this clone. This chain's CDR3 is CASTAWKGFEAFF. The CDR3, as DNA: TGTGCCAGCACCGCATGGAAGGGCTTTGAAGCTTTCTTT. The V and J genes are TRBV11-2 and TRBJ1-1; D is unclear. This CDR3 region has 13 residues. CDR1 is SGHAT, CDR2 FQNNGV, per germline. Trimming took 7 bases from V and 7 from J, leaving 16 bases between them.

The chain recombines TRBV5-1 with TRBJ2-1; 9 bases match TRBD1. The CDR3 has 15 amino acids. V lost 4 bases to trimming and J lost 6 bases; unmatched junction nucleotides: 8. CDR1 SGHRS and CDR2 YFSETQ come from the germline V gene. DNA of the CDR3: TGCGCCAGCAGCCCGACAGGGGGTTCTACCAATGAGCAGTTCTTC. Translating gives CASSPTGGSTNEQFF. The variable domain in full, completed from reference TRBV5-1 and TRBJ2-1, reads KAGVTQTPRYLIKTRGQQVTLSCSPISGHRSVSWYQQTPGQGLQFLFEYFSETQRNKGNFPGRFSGRQFSNSRSEMNVSTLELGDSALYLCASSPTGGSTNEQFFGPGTRLTVL.